The source of this T cell receptor (beta chain) is a study of fetal regulatory T cell absence and autoimmunity. Background on the study: The IPEX patients lacked clinical diabetes but had exocrine pancreas autoimmunity.

In regard to this clone: Its specificity is not known.

This was a survey-level run. Sequenced by immunoSEQ multiplex PCR; TCRdb stores in-frame clones only, minus some. This table holds around 100,000 clones, 60% to 80% found once. Study findings and constraints: Antigen-driven pancreatic autoimmunity before birth in IPEX was inferred from oligoclonal enrichment. Oligoclonal TCR enrichment in pancreas over cord blood reached over 90-fold for some clones.

Sequencing used pancreas tissue. The receptor was isolated from a male donor with IPEX syndrome.

The CDR3 DNA is TGCGCCAGCAGCCAAGATGTCTCCGGGACAGGGAACGGTGGCTACACCTTC. This translates into CASSQDVSGTGNGGYTF. The chain links TRBV4-1 to TRBJ1-2; 9 nucleotides align to TRBD1. The germline CDR1 and CDR2 sequences are MGHRA and YSYEKL. There are 17 residues in the CDR3. Trimming took 0 bases from V and 7 from J; bases not matched to a gene: 12.